These 3 T cell receptor beta chains originate from one sample sequenced in a study of blood T cell repertoires in COVID-19. Clones were sequenced by immunoSEQ multiplex PCR, and TCRdb holds only the in-frame ones, with some missing. The repertoire consists of roughly 360,000 clones, with around 87% occurring once and the leading ten covering roughly 1.4%. The sequenced sample consisted of PBMCs or T cells enriched from blood (not recorded which). The receptor source for this set is a man aged 25-40 years who had recovered from COVID-19.

V and J are TRBV30 and TRBJ1-5; 7 nucleotides line up with TRBD1. CDR1 and CDR2 (germline): GTSNPN, SVGIG (reference sequence). The CDR3 has 15 residues. V was pared by 2 bases and J by 7 bases, with 11 bases of the junction left unmatched. This CDR3 reads CAWSPNRGVRQPQHF. The CDR3 DNA reads as TGTGCCTGGAGTCCAAACAGGGGAGTTCGGCAGCCCCAGCATTTT.

This rearrangement joins TRBV18 to TRBJ1-1; 8 nucleotides align to TRBD1. The J segment lost 8 bases and the V segment lost 8 bases, leaving 7 bases of the junction unmatched. This CDR3 is built from 12 residues. Germline V gene sequence: CDR1 KGHSH, CDR2 LQKENI. CDR3 loop: CASGTGGREAFF. The CDR3 nucleotides read TGTGCCAGCGGGACAGGAGGCAGGGAAGCTTTCTTT.

The chain has TRBV30 and TRBJ2-3, with D perhaps TRBD1 (6 bases). The ends were cut back, 3 bases at V and 3 bases at J, with 10 bases in the middle. This CDR3 has 13 residues. Germline V gives CDR1 GTSNPN, CDR2 SVGIG (reference sequence). In nucleotides, the CDR3 is TGTGCCTGGAGCACCGGGACAACAGATACGCAGTATTTT. Translated, it gives CAWSTGTTDTQYF.